The 3 T cell receptor beta chains listed next were all sequenced from one sample in a study of blood T cell repertoires in COVID-19. Clones were read by immunoSEQ multiplex PCR, and TCRdb kept only the in-frame ones, dropping some. The table has around 480,000 clones, roughly nine tenths seen once. The sample taken for sequencing was PBMCs or T cells enriched from blood (not recorded which). The origin of the receptors is a woman aged 18 to 35 who had recovered from COVID-19.

This chain connects TRBV4-1 to TRBJ2-1, with a possible D match to TRBD1 (6 bases). The V gene's germline CDR1 is MGHRA and CDR2 YSYEKL. Between the trimmed V and J ends, which lost 4 bases and 2 bases, there was a span of 24 bases. The CDR3 is 19 residues long. In DNA, the CDR3 is TGCGCCAGCAGCCGTGACATCTGGCACAGGGCCTTGCCCTACAATGAGCAGTTCTTC. The encoded protein is CASSRDIWHRALPYNEQFF.

The chain carries TRBV5-4 and TRBJ1-1; D possibly corresponds to TRBD1 (6 bases). Per germline, CDR1 SGHNT and CDR2 YYREEE (reference sequence). V shed 0 bases and J shed 4 bases, with 19 bases lying between them. This CDR3 comprises 17 residues. CDR3 residues: CASSLAVDRTLFTEAFF. The CDR3 nucleotides read TGTGCCAGCAGCTTGGCCGTTGACAGGACGCTATTCACTGAAGCTTTCTTT.

V gene TRBV5-5 combines with J gene TRBJ1-4; TRBD1 is a possible D gene (5 bases). The CDR3 covers 13 residues. Germline V gene data show CDR1 as SGHKS and CDR2 as YYEKEE (reference sequence). With 6 bases removed from V and 6 bases from J, the gap between germline ends came to 12 bases. The CDR3 spells CASKGLGDEKLFF. The CDR3 DNA sequence: TGTGCCAGCAAGGGTCTAGGGGATGAAAAACTGTTTTTT.